This T cell receptor (beta chain) comes out of a study of cytomegalovirus exposure and HLA in healthy donors. The PCR contained 60 Vbeta and 13 Jbeta primers. The assay was immunoSEQ multiplex PCR, and TCRdb's table has in-frame clones only and misses some. The data contain around 130,000 clones, over 8% of them singletons. This clone was detected only a few times. What it binds is unknown. A read error may account for a junction end that differs from germline. The V gene's germline CDR1 is DFQATT and CDR2 SNEGSKA (reference sequence). The CDR3 covers 8 residues. Findings of the study overall: Versus the roughly 670-donor mean, an Asian-associated ancestry cluster reportedly showed fewer N-insertions in a later analysis.

This sequence was found in a man in his forties or fifties in good health and CMV-seronegative. The sequencing input was PBMCs. The chain links TRBV20-1 to TRBJ1-1; 7 bases map to TRBD1. Written as DNA, the CDR3 is TGCAGTGCGGCCGGGACAGCATTT. Its translation: CSAAGTAF.